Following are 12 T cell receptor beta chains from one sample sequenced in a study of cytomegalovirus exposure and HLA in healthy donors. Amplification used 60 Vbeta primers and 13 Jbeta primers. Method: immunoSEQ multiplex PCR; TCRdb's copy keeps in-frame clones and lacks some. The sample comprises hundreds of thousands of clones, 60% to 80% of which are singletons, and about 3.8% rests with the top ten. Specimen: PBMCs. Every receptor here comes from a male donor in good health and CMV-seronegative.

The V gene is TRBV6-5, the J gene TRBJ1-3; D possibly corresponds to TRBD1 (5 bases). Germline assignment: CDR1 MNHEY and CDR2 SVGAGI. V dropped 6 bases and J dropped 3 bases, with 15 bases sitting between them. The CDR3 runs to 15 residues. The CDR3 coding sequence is TGTGCCAGCAGACGTCAGGGTTTTGATGGAAACACCATATATTTT. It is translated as CASRRQGFDGNTIYF.

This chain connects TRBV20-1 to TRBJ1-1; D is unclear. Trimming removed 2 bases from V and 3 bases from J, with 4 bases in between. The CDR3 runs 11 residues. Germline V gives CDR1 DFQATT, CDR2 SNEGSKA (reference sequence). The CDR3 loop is CSARIDTEAFF. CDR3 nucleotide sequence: TGCAGTGCTAGAATAGACACTGAAGCTTTCTTT.

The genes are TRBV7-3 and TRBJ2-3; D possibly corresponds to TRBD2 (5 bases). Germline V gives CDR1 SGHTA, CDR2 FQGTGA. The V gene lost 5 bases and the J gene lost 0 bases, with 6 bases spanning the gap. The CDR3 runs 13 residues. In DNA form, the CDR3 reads TGTGCCAGCAGCCCGGGAAGCACAGATACGCAGTATTTT. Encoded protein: CASSPGSTDTQYF.

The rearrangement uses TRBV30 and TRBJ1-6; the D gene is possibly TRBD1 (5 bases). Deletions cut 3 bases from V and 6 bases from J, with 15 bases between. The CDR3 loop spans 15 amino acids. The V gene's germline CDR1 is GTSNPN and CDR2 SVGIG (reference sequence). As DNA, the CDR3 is TGTGCCTGGAGAAACTTAAGGGGATCTAATTCACCCCTCCACTTT. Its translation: CAWRNLRGSNSPLHF.

CDR3 sequence reads: CASSQGLSQETQYF. In nucleotides, the CDR3 is TGTGCCAGCAGCCAGGGACTAAGTCAAGAGACCCAGTACTTC. The chain links TRBV5-4 to TRBJ2-5; 7 nucleotides match TRBD2. J was trimmed by 2 bases and V by 4 bases; bases with no gene match: 5. The germline V gene encodes CDR1 SGHNT and CDR2 YYREEE (reference sequence). This CDR3 contains 14 residues. Full variable domain (remainder filled in from reference TRBV5-4 and TRBJ2-5): ETGVTQSPTHLIKTRGQQVTLRCSSQSGHNTVSWYQQALGQGPQFIFQYYREEENGRGNFPPRFSGLQFPNYSSELNVNALELDDSALYLCASSQGLSQETQYFGPGTRLLVL.

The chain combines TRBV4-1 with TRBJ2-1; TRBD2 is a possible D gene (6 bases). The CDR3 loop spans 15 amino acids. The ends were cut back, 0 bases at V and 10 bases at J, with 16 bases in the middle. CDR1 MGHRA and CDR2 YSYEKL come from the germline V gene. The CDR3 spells CASSQEAGRWGEQFF. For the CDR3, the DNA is TGCGCCAGCAGCCAAGAGGCGGGGAGGTGGGGGGAGCAGTTCTTC.

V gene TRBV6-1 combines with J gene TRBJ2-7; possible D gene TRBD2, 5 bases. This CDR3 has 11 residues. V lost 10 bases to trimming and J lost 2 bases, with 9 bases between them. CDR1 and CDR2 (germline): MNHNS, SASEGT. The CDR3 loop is CATGVTYEQYF. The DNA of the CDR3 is TGTGCCACCGGGGTTACCTACGAGCAGTACTTC.

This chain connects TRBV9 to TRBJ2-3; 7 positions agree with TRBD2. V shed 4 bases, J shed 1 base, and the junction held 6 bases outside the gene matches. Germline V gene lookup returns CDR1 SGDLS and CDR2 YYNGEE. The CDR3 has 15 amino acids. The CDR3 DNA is TGTGCCAGCAGCCAGCGGGGTAGCGGCACAGATACGCAGTATTTT. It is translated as CASSQRGSGTDTQYF.

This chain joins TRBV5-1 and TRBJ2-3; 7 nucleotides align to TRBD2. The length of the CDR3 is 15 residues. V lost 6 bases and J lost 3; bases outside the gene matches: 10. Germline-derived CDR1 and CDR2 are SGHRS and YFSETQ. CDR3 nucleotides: TGCGCCAGCAACCCCGCTCGGGGAGGGACAGATACGCAGTATTTT. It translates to CASNPARGGTDTQYF.

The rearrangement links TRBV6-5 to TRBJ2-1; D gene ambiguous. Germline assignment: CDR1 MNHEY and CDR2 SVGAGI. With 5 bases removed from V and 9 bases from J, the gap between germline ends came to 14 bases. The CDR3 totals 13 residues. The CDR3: CASSATLPGEQFF. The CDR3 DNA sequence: TGTGCCAGCAGTGCGACTCTCCCCGGTGAGCAGTTCTTC.

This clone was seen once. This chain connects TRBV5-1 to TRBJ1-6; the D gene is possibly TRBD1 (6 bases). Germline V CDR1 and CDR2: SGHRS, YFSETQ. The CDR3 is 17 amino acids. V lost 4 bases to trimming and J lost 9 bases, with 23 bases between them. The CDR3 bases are TGCGCCAGCAGCCTACTACCGAACAGGGAAGTTGGTTCACCCCTCCACTTT. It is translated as CASSLLPNREVGSPLHF.

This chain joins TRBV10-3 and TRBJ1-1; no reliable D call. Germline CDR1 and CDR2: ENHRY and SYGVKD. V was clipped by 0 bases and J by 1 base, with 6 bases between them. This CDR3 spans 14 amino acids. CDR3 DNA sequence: TGTGCCATCAGTGAGTCCCCAGGGAACACTGAAGCTTTCTTT. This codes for CAISESPGNTEAFF.